The 28 T cell receptor beta chains below were found in one sample sequenced in a study of identical twins. MiXCR was run by TCRdb on the 5' RACE reads, yielding one entry per CDR3 protein. The data show hundreds of thousands of distinct CDR3 sequences, 6% to 6.5% seen once. Material for sequencing was naive T cells sorted from blood. The source is a man aged 18-30 years in good health.

This clonotype was counted ten times or more. The chain uses TRBV4-3 and TRBJ1-3; perhaps TRBD1 as D (5 bases). The germline V gene has CDR1 LGHNA and CDR2 YSLEER. CDR3 size: 15 residues. The V end was cut by 4 bases, the J end by 3 bases, with 13 bases between. The CDR3 loop reads CASSRARGSGNTIYF. The CDR3 DNA sequence: TGCGCCAGCAGCCGAGCACGGGGCAGTGGAAACACCATATATTTT.

The rearrangement uses TRBV6-1 and TRBJ2-6; 8 bases fit TRBD1. Germline V gene lookup returns CDR1 MNHNS and CDR2 SASEGT. The ends lost 6 bases at V and 4 bases at J; junction bases unmatched: 5. This CDR3 spans 15 amino acids. CDR3 protein: CASRDRVRGANVLTF. CDR3 nucleotides: TGTGCCAGCAGGGACAGGGTGCGGGGGGCCAACGTCCTGACTTTC.

The chain combines TRBV7-1 with TRBJ1-1; 8 bases map to TRBD1. TRBV7-1 is filed as an ORF, its function uncertain. The CDR3 spans 22 residues. The junction had 27 bases not matched to a gene; V was cut back by 3 bases and J by 3 bases. The CDR3 DNA is TGTGCCAGCAGCTCCCTATTTTCCGGACAGGGAGGTCTCGGTAGAAAGTACACTGAAGCTTTCTTT. This gives the protein CASSSLFSGQGGLGRKYTEAFF.

The chain couples TRBV5-4 to TRBJ2-1; 8 bases are a match to TRBD2. The CDR3 spans 15 residues. Germline values: CDR1 SGHNT, CDR2 YYREEE (reference sequence). J lost 5 bases, V lost 0 bases, and 4 bases had no gene match. CDR3 coding DNA: TGTGCCAGCAGCTTGGGGGGTAGCGGGAACAATGAGCAGTTCTTC. Residues: CASSLGGSGNNEQFF.

This clonotype occurred a few times. The gene calls are TRBV11-2 and TRBJ2-6; the match to TRBD1 covers 8 bases. The germline CDR1 and CDR2 sequences are SGHAT and FQNNGV. Trimming at V came to 1 base and at J to 4 bases, leaving 9 bases not matched to a gene. This CDR3 comprises 18 residues. CDR3 coding DNA: TGTGCCAGCAGCTTAGGGGCAGGGGGCGTGAGGGGGGCCAACGTCCTGACTTTC. Protein product: CASSLGAGGVRGANVLTF.

In its sample, this clonotype was seen many times. This chain joins TRBV6-5 and TRBJ2-5; D might be TRBD2 (5 bases). The CDR3 runs 15 residues. V gave up 0 bases and J gave up 2 bases, with 10 bases separating them. From germline, CDR1 is MNHEY and CDR2 SVGAGI. CDR3 region: CASSYSPRRQETQYF. CDR3 sequence (DNA): TGTGCCAGCAGTTACTCTCCGAGGAGGCAAGAGACCCAGTACTTC.

The chain joins TRBV6-2 or TRBV6-3 to TRBJ2-7; TRBD1 aligns across 8 bases. Per the germline V gene, CDR1 is MNHEY and CDR2 is SVGEGT. The CDR3 has 12 residues. J was trimmed by 5 bases and V by 9 bases; bases with no gene match: 6. CDR3 region: CASKDRAHEQYF. CDR3 bases: TGTGCCAGTAAGGACAGGGCCCACGAGCAGTACTTC.

This clonotype was counted ten times or more. The chain is built from TRBV5-5 and TRBJ2-1, with 7 bases matching TRBD1. In germline, CDR1 is SGHKS, CDR2 YYEKEE (reference sequence). The junction had 7 bases not matched to a gene; V was cut back by 4 bases and J by 3 bases. The CDR3 covers 15 residues. The CDR3 DNA is TGTGCCAGCAGCATTACAGGGGACCTCTACAATGAGCAGTTCTTC. Amino acid sequence: CASSITGDLYNEQFF.

This clonotype was seen at least ten times. The rearrangement joins TRBV12-3 or TRBV12-4 to TRBJ1-5; D unclear. This CDR3 spans 13 amino acids. V shed 2 bases and J shed 5 bases, with 7 bases lying between them. CDR3 coding DNA: TGTGCCAGCAGTTTAACGGATCATCAGCCCCAGCATTTT. This codes for CASSLTDHQPQHF.

This clonotype was observed a handful of times. This chain joins TRBV6-2 or TRBV6-3 and TRBJ1-2, with a tentative D call TRBD1 (5 bases). Trimming took 0 bases from V and 7 from J, leaving 9 bases between them. The CDR3 loop spans 13 amino acids. The germline CDR1 and CDR2 sequences are MNHEY and SVGEGT. The CDR3 region has the DNA TGTGCCAGCAGTTACTCATCAGGGTTTGGCTACACCTTC. Its translation: CASSYSSGFGYTF.

This clonotype was detected ten times or more. The chain employs TRBV6-5 and TRBJ2-7; TRBD1 aligns across 7 bases. This CDR3 contains 14 residues. Germline CDR1 MNHEY, CDR2 SVGAGI. Trimming took 0 bases from V and 6 from J; bases not matched to a gene: 5. CDR3 DNA: TGTGCCAGCAGTTACTCGAGGGACAGCGGCGAGCAGTACTTC. Translating it yields CASSYSRDSGEQYF.

The V call is TRBV5-1, the J call TRBJ1-1; the D gene is possibly TRBD1 (5 bases). The V end was cut by 7 bases, the J end by 6 bases, with 16 bases between. Germline loops: CDR1 SGHRS, CDR2 YFSETQ. CDR3 length: 13 residues. This CDR3 reads CASALGGSAEAFF. The CDR3 nucleotides are TGCGCCAGCGCCCTGGGGGGTAGTGCTGAAGCTTTCTTT.

The sample holds many counts of this clonotype. The rearrangement uses TRBV20-1 and TRBJ1-5; TRBD1 agrees at 8 bases. Germline V gene data show CDR1 as DFQATT and CDR2 as SNEGSKA (reference sequence). This CDR3 spans 12 amino acids. The V and J ends lost 2 bases and 7 bases, in that order; junction bases with no gene match: 1. The CDR3 loop reads CSARTGGQPQHF. The CDR3 DNA sequence: TGCAGTGCTAGAACAGGGGGGCAGCCCCAGCATTTT.

V gene TRBV12-3 or TRBV12-4 combines with J gene TRBJ2-5; D might be TRBD2 (5 bases). The CDR3 covers 15 residues. V dropped 4 bases and J dropped 2 bases, with 14 bases sitting between them. Here the CDR3 reads CASSSVGAPQETQYF. In DNA form, the CDR3 reads TGTGCCAGCAGTTCAGTGGGAGCGCCGCAAGAGACCCAGTACTTC.

This clonotype was counted a few times. The chain uses TRBV11-3 and TRBJ2-2, with D possibly TRBD1 on 6 matching bases. The CDR3 is made up of 14 amino acids. Germline V gene data show CDR1 as SGHNT and CDR2 as YENEEA. V was clipped by 4 bases and J by 4 bases, with 10 bases between them. CDR3 DNA sequence: TGTGCCAGCAGCTCAAAGACAGGCACCGGGGAGCTGTTTTTT. Translation gives CASSSKTGTGELFF.

This clonotype was counted ten times or more. The chain recombines TRBV12-3 or TRBV12-4 with TRBJ2-7; D possibly corresponds to TRBD2 (6 bases). This CDR3 spans 12 amino acids. V lost 3 bases, J lost 5 bases, and 8 bases lay in between. DNA of the CDR3: TGTGCCAGCAGTTTGAAGCGGGACGAGCAGTACTTC. Its translation is CASSLKRDEQYF.

This clonotype appeared many times. The rearrangement joins TRBV15 to TRBJ2-3; 12 positions agree with TRBD2. V shed 11 bases and J 3 bases; nucleotides not matched to a gene: 6. The CDR3 consists of 14 residues. The germline CDR1 and CDR2 sequences are LNHNV and YYDKDF (reference sequence). CDR3 DNA sequence: TGTGCCGCACAACTAGCGGGAGGTACAGATACGCAGTATTTT. This codes for CAAQLAGGTDTQYF.

This clonotype showed up many times. The chain joins TRBV6-2 or TRBV6-3 to TRBJ2-7; 7 nucleotides line up with TRBD1. The germline gives CDR1 MNHEY, CDR2 SVGEGT. With 2 bases clipped from V and 4 bases from J, the junction kept 17 bases outside the gene matches. This CDR3 region has 18 residues. CDR3 sequence reads: CASSYMEGSGKQGYEQYF. The CDR3 nucleotides read TGTGCCAGCAGTTACATGGAAGGTTCGGGAAAACAGGGGTACGAGCAGTACTTC.

The table lists this clonotype with a count of one. The junction shows a germline mismatch at one end, possibly a read error. The chain carries TRBV12-3 or TRBV12-4 and TRBJ2-2, with TRBD2 matching 7 bases. This CDR3 is built from 16 residues. The CDR3 reads CASTKSGEGVTGGLFF. The CDR3 DNA reads TGTGCCAGCACCAAAAGTGGGGAGGGTGTCACCGGGGGGCTGTTTTTT.

V gene TRBV11-1 combines with J gene TRBJ1-2; tentative D call: TRBD1 (5 bases). The germline V and J ends were trimmed by 2 bases and 4 bases, with 11 bases remaining between them. In germline, CDR1 is SGHAT, CDR2 FQDESV (reference sequence). The CDR3 is 14 amino acids. The CDR3 DNA reads as TGTGCCAGCAGCTTAAGCGCGACAGCCTATGGCTACACCTTC. This codes for CASSLSATAYGYTF.

Only a few counts were recorded for this clonotype. This chain joins TRBV5-5 and TRBJ2-7; D possibly corresponds to TRBD2 (5 bases). The CDR3 length is 15 residues. Per germline, CDR1 SGHKS and CDR2 YYEKEE (reference sequence). V was pared by 4 bases and J by 0 bases, with 14 bases between. The CDR3: CASSMDPGLSYEQYF. The CDR3 coding sequence is TGTGCCAGCAGCATGGATCCCGGACTCTCCTACGAGCAGTACTTC.

This clonotype appeared many times. This chain connects TRBV5-5 to TRBJ1-3, with unresolved D. Between the trimmed V and J ends, which lost 0 bases and 0 bases, there was a span of 7 bases. In germline, CDR1 is SGHKS, CDR2 YYEKEE (reference sequence). The CDR3 totals 15 residues. CDR3 region: CASSLGLASGNTIYF. The DNA for the CDR3 is TGTGCCAGCAGCTTGGGTTTGGCCTCTGGAAACACCATATATTTT. Complete variable domain (other parts from reference TRBV5-5 and TRBJ1-3): DAGVTQSPTHLIKTRGQQVTLRCSPISGHKSVSWYQQVLGQGPQFIFQYYEKEERGRGNFPDRFSARQFPNYSSELNVNALLLGDSALYLCASSLGLASGNTIYFGEGSWLTVV.

The sample holds a few counts of this clonotype. This chain joins TRBV6-1 and TRBJ2-4, with TRBD2 as a possible D gene (7 bases). Germline V CDR1 and CDR2: MNHNS, SASEGT. The CDR3 loop spans 16 amino acids. Trimming left V 7 bases short and J 0 bases short, with 16 bases between. CDR3 nucleotides: TGTGCCAGCACTCCGAAGGGGGGGTTAGCCAAAAACATTCAGTACTTC. This gives the protein CASTPKGGLAKNIQYF.

This clonotype was picked up many times. This chain connects TRBV20-1 to TRBJ2-3; possibly TRBD2 for D (6 bases). The CDR3 runs 15 residues. Trimming left V 3 bases short and J 0 bases short, with 13 bases between. Germline-derived CDR1 and CDR2 are DFQATT and SNEGSKA (reference sequence). The CDR3 DNA is TGCAGTGCTAGCGCGGCGGGATTGAGCACAGATACGCAGTATTTT. It codes for CSASAAGLSTDTQYF.

This clonotype was picked up a small number of times. The V call is TRBV2, the J call TRBJ2-1; the D gene is possibly TRBD1 (5 bases). The germline gives CDR1 SNHLY, CDR2 FYNNEI. The CDR3 has 14 residues. The V gene lost 6 bases and the J gene lost 16 bases, with 25 bases spanning the gap. The CDR3 protein is CASSGQGRGRDAFF. CDR3 coding DNA: TGTGCCAGCAGCGGACAAGGTCGTGGGCGAGATGCCTTCTTC. The full variable domain, completed using reference TRBV2 and TRBJ2-1, is EPEVTQTPSHQVTQMGQEVILRCVPISNHLYFYWYRQILGQKVEFLVSFYNNEISEKSEIFDDQFSVERPDGSNFTLKIRSTKLEDSAMYFCASSGQGRGRDAFFGPGTRLTVL.

The rearrangement uses TRBV12-3 or TRBV12-4 and TRBJ2-3; tentatively, D is TRBD2 (5 bases). The CDR3 sequence is 12 residues long. V lost 6 bases to trimming and J lost 6 bases, with 10 bases between them. CDR3: CASRPLEDTQYF. In DNA form, the CDR3 reads TGTGCCAGCAGACCACTAGAGGATACGCAGTATTTT.

Notes on this clonotype: A clone one base away is much larger, so this may be a read error. Lacking the conserved final phenylalanine or tryptophan, this CDR3 likely reflects a read error. This chain joins TRBV6-1 and TRBJ1-1, with 7 bases lining up with TRBD1. Trimming at V came to 6 bases and at J to 1 base, leaving 5 bases not matched to a gene. Germline V gene data show CDR1 as MNHNS and CDR2 as SASEGT. This CDR3 has 14 amino acids. Here the CDR3 reads CASRTGTANTEAFL. CDR3 DNA: TGTGCCAGCAGGACCGGGACAGCGAACACTGAAGCTTTCCTT.

There are many counts of this clonotype. The gene calls are TRBV20-1 and TRBJ2-5; 7 bases align to TRBD1. CDR3 length: 13 amino acids. V dropped 5 bases and J dropped 5; count of bases not matched to a gene: 8. Per germline, CDR1 DFQATT and CDR2 SNEGSKA (reference sequence). CDR3 sequence reads: CSAWTGLGETQYF. CDR3 nucleotide sequence: TGCAGTGCTTGGACAGGATTAGGCGAGACCCAGTACTTC.